A selection of T cell receptor beta chains follows, all from one sample in a study of cytomegalovirus exposure and HLA in healthy donors. TCRdb's table, derived via immunoSEQ multiplex PCR, lists solely in-frame clones and lacks some. The sample records around 90,000 clones, around three quarters being singletons. The sequencing sample was made of PBMCs. The receptor source for this set is a male donor in good health and CMV-seropositive. Both conserved end residues are part of each CDR3. Each record gives: clone size, D gene, V gene, CDR3 length, J gene, CDR3 protein, CDR3 DNA. A D gene is named only where the DNA matches it firmly. Clone size is given for some rows only: seen once, a few or many times, or a class if the clone is expanded.

size: .; D: .; V: TRBV5-8; length: 14; J: TRBJ1-5; CDR3: CASSIFYSNQPQHF; DNA: TGTGCCAGCAGCATTTTCTATAGCAATCAGCCCCAGCATTTT
size: .; D: .; V: TRBV7-6; length: 13; J: TRBJ2-2; CDR3: CASSFGDSGELFF; DNA: TGTGCCAGCAGCTTCGGGGATTCCGGGGAGCTGTTTTTT
size: .; D: TRBD1; V: TRBV2; length: 14; J: TRBJ1-2; CDR3: CASSPTGRDYGYTF; DNA: TGTGCCAGCAGTCCGACAGGGAGAGACTATGGCTACACCTTC
size: .; D: TRBD2; V: TRBV15; length: 13; J: TRBJ2-3; CDR3: CATSPGGMDTQYF; DNA: TGTGCCACCAGCCCCGGGGGGATGGATACGCAGTATTTT
size: .; D: .; V: TRBV4-1; length: 14; J: TRBJ1-6; CDR3: CASSLEKGNSPLHF; DNA: TGCGCCAGCAGCCTCGAGAAGGGGAATTCACCCCTCCACTTT
size: .; D: .; V: TRBV7-9; length: 13; J: TRBJ1-2; CDR3: CASSLSGGNGYTF; DNA: TGTGCCAGCAGCTTATCGGGGGGCAATGGCTACACCTTC
size: .; D: .; V: TRBV19; length: 15; J: TRBJ2-2; CDR3: CASSIFQRRTGELFF; DNA: TGTGCCAGTAGTATATTCCAGCGGCGAACCGGGGAGCTGTTTTTT
size: .; D: TRBD1; V: TRBV30; length: 15; J: TRBJ2-7; CDR3: CAWSGIGQVLHEQYF; DNA: TGTGCCTGGAGTGGGATCGGACAGGTTCTCCACGAGCAGTACTTC
size: .; D: .; V: TRBV6-5; length: 13; J: TRBJ1-4; CDR3: CASSDRLNEKLFF; DNA: TGTGCCAGCAGTGACAGACTTAATGAAAAACTGTTTTTT
size: .; D: TRBD1; V: TRBV13; length: 16; J: TRBJ1-6; CDR3: CASSLSPGTANSPLHF; DNA: TGTGCCAGCAGCTTGAGCCCCGGGACAGCTAATTCACCCCTCCACTTT
size: .; D: TRBD1; V: TRBV6-1; length: 14; J: TRBJ2-7; CDR3: CASRPGQGVYEQYF; DNA: TGTGCCAGCAGGCCGGGACAGGGGGTCTACGAGCAGTACTTC
size: .; D: TRBD1; V: TRBV5-1; length: 16; J: TRBJ1-1; CDR3: CASSFWDRGMRTEAFF; DNA: TGCGCCAGCAGCTTCTGGGACAGGGGCATGAGGACTGAAGCTTTCTTT
size: .; D: .; V: TRBV13; length: 14; J: TRBJ2-3; CDR3: CASSLRVATDTQYF; DNA: TGTGCCAGCAGCCTCCGGGTAGCCACAGATACGCAGTATTTT
size: .; D: .; V: TRBV9; length: 12; J: TRBJ2-7; CDR3: CASSGVIGEQYF; DNA: TGTGCCAGCAGCGGAGTCATCGGGGAGCAGTACTTC
size: .; D: TRBD2; V: TRBV9; length: 13; J: TRBJ2-7; CDR3: CASSVAGGDEQYF; DNA: TGTGCCAGCAGCGTAGCGGGAGGGGACGAGCAGTACTTC
size: .; D: .; V: TRBV6-5; length: 14; J: TRBJ2-2; CDR3: CASSGPKNTGELFF; DNA: TGTGCCAGCAGTGGGCCCAAGAACACCGGGGAGCTGTTTTTT
size: .; D: .; V: TRBV14; length: 14; J: TRBJ1-6; CDR3: CASSDSSYNSPLHF; DNA: TGTGCCAGCAGCGACAGCTCCTATAATTCACCCCTCCACTTT
size: .; D: .; V: TRBV5-1; length: 15; J: TRBJ1-4; CDR3: CASSSGQPGNEKLFF; DNA: TGCGCCAGCAGCTCTGGACAGCCGGGGAATGAAAAACTGTTTTTT
size: .; D: .; V: TRBV6-5; length: 14; J: TRBJ1-1; CDR3: CASSTRGVNTEAFF; DNA: TGTGCCAGCAGCACTCGGGGGGTGAACACTGAAGCTTTCTTT
size: .; D: .; V: TRBV7-9; length: 14; J: TRBJ2-7; CDR3: CASSQDRTKGEQYF; DNA: TGTGCCAGCAGTCAGGACAGAACGAAGGGCGAGCAGTACTTC
size: .; D: TRBD1; V: TRBV29-1; length: 13; J: TRBJ2-7; CDR3: CSAMGGQGYEQYF; DNA: TGCAGCGCGATGGGAGGACAGGGCTACGAGCAGTACTTC
size: .; D: TRBD1; V: TRBV7-9; length: 15; J: TRBJ1-4; CDR3: CASSMDRVANEKLFF; DNA: TGTGCCAGCAGCATGGACAGGGTGGCTAATGAAAAACTGTTTTTT
size: .; D: .; V: TRBV4-2; length: 15; J: TRBJ1-5; CDR3: CASSQESGFNQPQHF; DNA: TGTGCCAGCAGCCAAGAATCAGGATTTAATCAGCCCCAGCATTTT
size: .; D: .; V: TRBV4-2; length: 12; J: TRBJ2-3; CDR3: CASSQKSTTQYF; DNA: TGTGCCAGCAGCCAAAAGAGCACTACGCAGTATTTT
size: few; D: TRBD1; V: TRBV4-1; length: 14; J: TRBJ1-4; CDR3: CASRRTGNNEKLFF; DNA: TGCGCCAGCAGACGGACAGGGAATAATGAAAAACTGTTTTTT
size: .; D: TRBD1; V: TRBV19; length: 16; J: TRBJ1-1; CDR3: CASSRQGSLYRTEAFF; DNA: TGTGCCAGTAGTCGACAGGGATCATTATATCGCACTGAAGCTTTCTTT
size: .; D: TRBD1; V: TRBV11-2; length: 13; J: TRBJ1-2; CDR3: CASSPGQGYGYTF; DNA: TGTGCCAGCAGCCCCGGACAGGGCTATGGCTACACCTTC
size: .; D: .; V: TRBV4-2; length: 14; J: TRBJ2-1; CDR3: CASSQTTSLGEQFF; DNA: TGTGCCAGCAGCCAGACGACTAGTTTGGGTGAGCAGTTCTTC
size: .; D: TRBD1; V: TRBV5-1; length: 15; J: TRBJ2-2; CDR3: CASSSGQGRTGELFF; DNA: TGCGCCAGCAGTTCGGGACAGGGGCGGACCGGGGAGCTGTTTTTT
size: .; D: .; V: TRBV29-1; length: 12; J: TRBJ1-2; CDR3: CSEEGLRDGYTF; DNA: TGCAGCGAAGAAGGTCTCAGGGATGGCTACACCTTC
size: .; D: TRBD1; V: TRBV30; length: 18; J: TRBJ1-6; CDR3: CAWSVSRGRKVYNSPLHF; DNA: TGTGCCTGGAGTGTTTCCAGGGGGCGAAAGGTCTATAATTCCCCCCTCCACTTT
size: many; D: TRBD1; V: TRBV7-6; length: 16; J: TRBJ1-2; CDR3: CASSSPLVGRGRGYTF; DNA: TGTGCCAGCAGCTCCCCTTTGGTGGGCAGGGGGCGAGGCTACACCTTC
size: once; D: TRBD1; V: TRBV5-4; length: 16; J: TRBJ2-1; CDR3: CASSAMGQGVYNEQFF; DNA: TGTGCCAGCAGCGCAATGGGACAGGGCGTCTACAATGAGCAGTTCTTC
size: .; D: TRBD1; V: TRBV27; length: 14; J: TRBJ1-6; CDR3: CASSKGQNNSPLHF; DNA: TGTGCCAGCAGTAAGGGACAGAATAATTCACCCCTCCACTTT
size: .; D: TRBD1; V: TRBV6-5; length: 15; J: TRBJ1-6; CDR3: CASSSSWTGVTPLHF; DNA: TGTGCCAGCAGTTCCAGCTGGACAGGGGTTACACCCCTCCACTTT
size: .; D: TRBD2; V: TRBV10-3; length: 17; J: TRBJ2-3; CDR3: CAISGGTSGGGTDTQYF; DNA: TGTGCCATCAGTGGCGGGACTAGCGGGGGAGGCACAGATACGCAGTATTTT
size: .; D: TRBD1; V: TRBV30; length: 13; J: TRBJ1-6; CDR3: CAWKGQINSPLHF; DNA: TGTGCCTGGAAGGGACAGATTAATTCACCCCTCCACTTT
size: .; D: TRBD1; V: TRBV6-6; length: 14; J: TRBJ2-5; CDR3: CASSPGQGYETQYF; DNA: TGTGCCAGCAGCCCGGGACAGGGGTACGAGACCCAGTACTTC
size: .; D: TRBD1; V: TRBV30; length: 13; J: TRBJ1-5; CDR3: CAWSLDRVEPQHF; DNA: TGTGCCTGGAGTCTCGACAGGGTAGAGCCCCAGCATTTT
size: .; D: .; V: TRBV4-1; length: 17; J: TRBJ1-3; CDR3: CASSQGSGGISGNTIYF; DNA: TGCGCCAGCAGCCAAGGGTCGGGCGGGATCTCTGGAAACACCATATATTTT
size: few; D: .; V: TRBV5-5; length: 13; J: TRBJ2-5; CDR3: CASSPTSQETQYF; DNA: TGTGCCAGCAGCCCGACTTCCCAAGAGACCCAGTACTTC
size: .; D: TRBD1; V: TRBV2; length: 16; J: TRBJ1-1; CDR3: CASSVGRGRMVAEAFF; DNA: TGTGCCAGCAGTGTAGGTAGGGGGCGAATGGTCGCTGAAGCTTTCTTT
size: .; D: TRBD1; V: TRBV7-2; length: 14; J: TRBJ2-7; CDR3: CASSSTGKAYEQYF; DNA: TGTGCCAGCAGCTCGACAGGGAAGGCCTACGAGCAGTACTTC
size: .; D: .; V: TRBV14; length: 14; J: TRBJ1-2; CDR3: CASSQDHFGYGYTF; DNA: TGTGCCAGCAGCCAAGATCATTTCGGCTATGGCTACACCTTC
size: .; D: .; V: TRBV6-1; length: 15; J: TRBJ1-4; CDR3: CASSLPWTVNEKLFF; DNA: TGTGCCAGCAGTCTACCTTGGACAGTCAATGAAAAACTGTTTTTT
size: once; D: .; V: TRBV10-2; length: 11; J: TRBJ2-7; CDR3: CASTDGGISFF; DNA: TGCGCCAGCACCGACGGGGGTATCAGCTTCTTC
size: .; D: TRBD1; V: TRBV10-3; length: 14; J: TRBJ2-5; CDR3: CAISVGQGEETQYF; DNA: TGTGCCATCAGTGTTGGACAGGGAGAAGAGACCCAGTACTTC
size: few; D: .; V: TRBV6-6; length: 13; J: TRBJ1-4; CDR3: CASSITTNEKLFF; DNA: TGTGCCAGCAGTATAACAACTAATGAAAAACTGTTTTTT
size: .; D: .; V: TRBV7-9; length: 15; J: TRBJ1-2; CDR3: CASSLARIANYGYTF; DNA: TGTGCCAGCAGCTTAGCGCGGATAGCTAACTATGGCTACACCTTC
size: .; D: TRBD1; V: TRBV30; length: 14; J: TRBJ2-3; CDR3: CAWSVDRGTDTQYF; DNA: TGTGCCTGGAGTGTTGACAGGGGCACAGATACGCAGTATTTT
size: .; D: .; V: TRBV6-1; length: 15; J: TRBJ1-6; CDR3: CASSEAQGHGSPLHF; DNA: TGTGCCAGCAGTGAAGCCCAGGGTCACGGCTCACCCCTCCACTTT
size: .; D: TRBD2; V: TRBV19; length: 14; J: TRBJ2-3; CDR3: CASSPRTRADTQYF; DNA: TGTGCCAGTAGTCCGCGGACTAGGGCAGATACGCAGTATTTT
size: .; D: TRBD1; V: TRBV18; length: 15; J: TRBJ1-1; CDR3: CASSPMDRENTEAFF; DNA: TGTGCCAGCTCCCCAATGGACAGGGAGAACACTGAAGCTTTCTTT